Listed below are T cell receptor beta chains from one sample, sequenced in a study of Ad26.COV2.S vaccination and SARS-CoV-2 variants. Assay: immunoSEQ multiplex PCR; the TCRdb copy retains only in-frame clones and omits some. Among 400,000 to 450,000 clones, 90% were seen once, and the ten largest hold 12%. The sequenced sample was peripheral blood, obtained in a trial of Ad26.COV2.S vaccine versus placebo. These TCRs come from a person between 18 and 59 years old who received the Ad26.COV2.S COVID-19 vaccine or a placebo. CDR3s include the opening cysteine and the closing phenylalanine or tryptophan. Fields, in order: D gene, V gene, clone size, J gene, CDR3 protein, CDR3 DNA. D genes are given only for firm matches. Expanded clones get a size class; other rows say once, few or many, or leave the size out.

d_call: NA; v_call: TRBV7-9; clone_size: NA; j_call: TRBJ1-4; cdr3_aa: CASSPIIGHPVANEKLFF; cdr3_nt: TGTGCCAGCAGCCCTATTATAGGGCATCCCGTAGCTAATGAAAAACTGTTTTTT
d_call: NA; v_call: TRBV9; clone_size: NA; j_call: TRBJ2-3; cdr3_aa: CASSVGDSTYTQYF; cdr3_nt: TGTGCCAGCAGCGTAGGGGACTCTACCTATACGCAGTATTTT
d_call: TRBD1; v_call: TRBV19; clone_size: few; j_call: TRBJ2-7; cdr3_aa: CASSFGTGGTHSYEQYF; cdr3_nt: TGTGCCAGTAGTTTTGGAACAGGGGGCACCCACTCCTACGAGCAGTACTTC
d_call: TRBD1; v_call: TRBV11-2; clone_size: NA; j_call: TRBJ1-2; cdr3_aa: CASSHDRGGLDYGYTF; cdr3_nt: TGTGCCAGCAGCCACGACAGGGGAGGACTCGACTATGGCTACACCTTC
d_call: TRBD2; v_call: TRBV12-5; clone_size: once; j_call: TRBJ2-3; cdr3_aa: CASGLVLDGRADTQYF; cdr3_nt: TGTGCTAGTGGTTTGGTACTGGACGGGAGGGCAGATACGCAGTATTTT
d_call: TRBD1; v_call: TRBV5-1; clone_size: NA; j_call: TRBJ1-5; cdr3_aa: CASSLTPRGINQPQHF; cdr3_nt: TGCGCCAGCAGCTTGACCCCCAGGGGGATTAATCAGCCCCAGCATTTT
d_call: NA; v_call: TRBV30; clone_size: NA; j_call: TRBJ1-2; cdr3_aa: CAWSPMGAGGNGYTF; cdr3_nt: TGTGCCTGGAGTCCAATGGGCGCCGGGGGGAATGGCTACACCTTC
d_call: NA; v_call: TRBV28; clone_size: NA; j_call: TRBJ2-2; cdr3_aa: CASSLRDLGGELFF; cdr3_nt: TGTGCCAGCAGTTTAAGGGACTTGGGAGGGGAGCTGTTTTTT
d_call: NA; v_call: TRBV10-2; clone_size: NA; j_call: TRBJ2-2; cdr3_aa: CASSAVGTGELFF; cdr3_nt: TGCGCCAGCAGCGCGGTTGGGACCGGGGAGCTGTTTTTT
d_call: TRBD2; v_call: TRBV5-4; clone_size: NA; j_call: TRBJ2-5; cdr3_aa: CASSQRTSLVETQYF; cdr3_nt: TGTGCCAGCAGTCAAAGGACTAGCCTCGTGGAGACCCAGTACTTC
d_call: NA; v_call: TRBV7-2; clone_size: NA; j_call: TRBJ2-7; cdr3_aa: CASSIAGQIYEQYF; cdr3_nt: TGTGCCAGCAGCATCGCAGGGCAAATCTACGAGCAGTACTTC
d_call: NA; v_call: TRBV7-8; clone_size: NA; j_call: TRBJ1-2; cdr3_aa: CASSRFRVQGYYGYTF; cdr3_nt: TGTGCCAGCAGCCGATTCCGAGTACAGGGATACTATGGCTACACCTTC
d_call: TRBD1; v_call: TRBV5-4; clone_size: NA; j_call: TRBJ2-1; cdr3_aa: CASSYPGTGYNEQFF; cdr3_nt: TGTGCCAGCAGCTACCCCGGGACAGGGTACAATGAGCAGTTCTTC
d_call: NA; v_call: TRBV5-4; clone_size: NA; j_call: TRBJ1-1; cdr3_aa: CASSLKSRGSEAFF; cdr3_nt: TGTGCCAGCAGCTTAAAGAGCAGAGGATCTGAAGCTTTCTTT
d_call: NA; v_call: TRBV27; clone_size: NA; j_call: TRBJ1-6; cdr3_aa: CASSSPGIHNSPLHF; cdr3_nt: TGTGCCAGCAGTTCCCCAGGCATACATAATTCACCCCTCCACTTT
d_call: NA; v_call: TRBV18; clone_size: NA; j_call: TRBJ2-1; cdr3_aa: CASSPPGTNLNEQFF; cdr3_nt: TGTGCCAGCTCACCACCCGGGACAAACCTCAATGAGCAGTTCTTC
d_call: NA; v_call: TRBV6-5; clone_size: once; j_call: TRBJ1-5; cdr3_aa: CASSRTDDQPQHF; cdr3_nt: TGTGCCAGCAGTCGGACAGACGATCAGCCCCAGCATTTT
d_call: TRBD2; v_call: TRBV5-1; clone_size: NA; j_call: TRBJ2-1; cdr3_aa: CASSLRTSGTNNEQFF; cdr3_nt: TGCGCCAGCAGCTTACGGACTAGCGGAACCAACAATGAGCAGTTCTTC
d_call: NA; v_call: TRBV5-1; clone_size: once; j_call: TRBJ1-2; cdr3_aa: CASSLDGPIKIYGYTF; cdr3_nt: TGCGCCAGCAGCCTAGACGGGCCTATCAAGATCTATGGCTACACCTTC
d_call: TRBD1; v_call: TRBV30; clone_size: NA; j_call: TRBJ1-4; cdr3_aa: CAWSMGGTGGEKLFF; cdr3_nt: TGTGCCTGGAGCATGGGGGGGACAGGGGGCGAAAAACTGTTTTTT
d_call: NA; v_call: TRBV12-2; clone_size: NA; j_call: TRBJ2-1; cdr3_aa: CASRLESGLGTGGEDEQFF; cdr3_nt: TGTGCAAGTCGCTTAGAAAGCGGTTTAGGGACAGGGGGCGAAGATGAGCAGTTCTTC
d_call: NA; v_call: TRBV18; clone_size: NA; j_call: TRBJ1-2; cdr3_aa: CASSPNPDPYGYTF; cdr3_nt: TGTGCCAGCTCACCCAACCCGGACCCTTATGGCTACACCTTC
d_call: TRBD1; v_call: TRBV19; clone_size: NA; j_call: TRBJ1-2; cdr3_aa: CASPKQGAIFYGYTF; cdr3_nt: TGTGCCAGTCCTAAACAGGGGGCGATCTTCTATGGCTACACCTTC
d_call: TRBD2; v_call: TRBV7-3; clone_size: once; j_call: TRBJ2-3; cdr3_aa: CASSLTRDYNTQYF; cdr3_nt: TGTGCCAGCAGCTTAACCCGGGACTATAATACGCAGTATTTT
d_call: NA; v_call: TRBV14; clone_size: NA; j_call: TRBJ1-4; cdr3_aa: CASSQDKAFNEKLFF; cdr3_nt: TGTGCCAGCAGCCAAGATAAGGCTTTTAATGAAAAACTGTTTTTT
d_call: NA; v_call: TRBV29-1; clone_size: NA; j_call: TRBJ1-2; cdr3_aa: CSVEFLNPRYGYTF; cdr3_nt: TGCAGCGTTGAATTCCTGAATCCCCGCTATGGCTACACCTTC
d_call: NA; v_call: TRBV6-2/TRBV6-3; clone_size: NA; j_call: TRBJ2-5; cdr3_aa: CASSYGGSQETQYF; cdr3_nt: TGTGCCAGCAGTTACGGGGGATCGCAAGAGACCCAGTACTTC
d_call: NA; v_call: TRBV5-4; clone_size: NA; j_call: TRBJ1-1; cdr3_aa: CASTQGHRNTEAFF; cdr3_nt: TGTGCCAGCACCCAGGGACACCGGAACACTGAAGCTTTCTTT
d_call: NA; v_call: TRBV9; clone_size: NA; j_call: TRBJ2-1; cdr3_aa: CASSVLASRPNEQFF; cdr3_nt: TGTGCCAGCAGCGTATTAGCGTCGCGGCCCAATGAGCAGTTCTTC
d_call: NA; v_call: TRBV11-3; clone_size: NA; j_call: TRBJ2-2; cdr3_aa: CASSPITNTGELFF; cdr3_nt: TGTGCCAGCAGCCCGATAACGAACACCGGGGAGCTGTTTTTT
d_call: TRBD2; v_call: TRBV6-2/TRBV6-3; clone_size: NA; j_call: TRBJ2-1; cdr3_aa: CASSWRGLAGNEQFF; cdr3_nt: TGTGCCAGCAGTTGGCGGGGACTAGCGGGAAATGAGCAGTTCTTC
d_call: TRBD2; v_call: TRBV9; clone_size: NA; j_call: TRBJ2-2; cdr3_aa: CASSVLAGALSPGELFF; cdr3_nt: TGTGCCAGCAGCGTATTAGCGGGAGCCCTCTCCCCCGGGGAGCTGTTTTTT
d_call: NA; v_call: TRBV11-2; clone_size: NA; j_call: TRBJ2-7; cdr3_aa: CASSDSAWTRYEQYF; cdr3_nt: TGTGCCAGCAGCGACTCAGCCTGGACGCGCTACGAGCAGTACTTC
d_call: TRBD1; v_call: TRBV19; clone_size: NA; j_call: TRBJ1-1; cdr3_aa: CASSIFPGTGAFF; cdr3_nt: TGTGCCAGTAGTATTTTTCCCGGGACAGGGGCTTTCTTT
d_call: NA; v_call: TRBV4-3; clone_size: NA; j_call: TRBJ2-1; cdr3_aa: CASSQVSVRDNEQFF; cdr3_nt: TGCGCCAGCAGCCAAGTCAGCGTCAGAGACAATGAGCAGTTCTTC
d_call: TRBD2; v_call: TRBV27; clone_size: NA; j_call: TRBJ2-7; cdr3_aa: CASSPTGLAGGYEQYF; cdr3_nt: TGTGCCAGCAGCCCTACCGGACTAGCGGGAGGGTACGAGCAGTACTTC